Below are 20 T cell receptor beta chains sequenced from a single sample in a study of blood T cell repertoires in COVID-19. Using immunoSEQ multiplex PCR, the repertoire was profiled, and TCRdb retains in-frame clones only, with some absent. The data hold tens of thousands of clones, with more than 75% observed a single time. The specimen was peripheral blood. All receptors come from a woman older than 75 with active or convalescent COVID-19.

This clone was observed a few times. V gene TRBV3-1 (or the pseudogene TRBV3-2) combines with J gene TRBJ2-7, with TRBD1 matching 7 bases. The J segment lost 0 bases and the V segment lost 5 bases, leaving 4 bases of the junction unmatched. From germline, CDR1 is LGHDT and CDR2 YNNKEL (reference sequence). CDR3 length equals 14 residues. The CDR3 sequence is CASSGRDSSYEQYF. CDR3 DNA sequence: TGTGCCAGCAGCGGCCGGGACAGCTCCTACGAGCAGTACTTC.

The chain combines TRBV30 with TRBJ1-4, with D possibly TRBD1 on 5 matching bases. The CDR3 is 13 amino acids. Germline V gene lookup returns CDR1 GTSNPN and CDR2 SVGIG (reference sequence). Trimming stripped 4 bases from V and 5 bases from J, with 11 bases between. CDR3 loop: CAWIDRNNEKLFF. CDR3 bases: TGTGCCTGGATCGACAGAAACAATGAAAAACTGTTTTTT. The full variable domain, its missing parts supplied by reference TRBV30 and TRBJ1-4, is SQTIHQWPATLVQPVGSPLSLECTVEGTSNPNLYWYRQAAGRGLQLLFYSVGIGQISSEVPQNLSASRPQDRQFILSSKKLLLSDSGFYLCAWIDRNNEKLFFGSGTQLSVL.

The chain carries TRBV9 and TRBJ2-7; the match to TRBD1 covers 7 bases. V shed 3 bases, J shed 5 bases, and the junction held 5 bases outside the gene matches. The germline V gene has CDR1 SGDLS and CDR2 YYNGEE. This CDR3 is 13 amino acids long. The CDR3 region has the DNA TGTGCCAGCAGCGCCGGGACAGAACACGAGCAGTACTTC. It yields the protein CASSAGTEHEQYF.

V is TRBV27 and J is TRBJ2-2; D unresolved. The CDR3 sequence is 13 residues long. Germline assignment: CDR1 MNHEY and CDR2 SMNVEV (reference sequence). V shed 3 bases and J shed 2 bases, with 4 bases lying between them. The CDR3 here is CASSFINTGELFF. The CDR3 coding sequence is TGTGCCAGCAGTTTTATTAACACCGGGGAGCTGTTTTTT.

This CDR3 reads CASSLANTPNTGELFF. The CDR3 bases are TGTGCCAGCAGCTTGGCCAATACACCGAACACCGGGGAGCTGTTTTTT. The rearrangement links TRBV5-6 to TRBJ2-2; no definite D call. Between the trimmed V and J ends, which lost 0 bases and 0 bases, there was a span of 9 bases. CDR3 length equals 16 residues. Germline V gene lookup returns CDR1 SGHDT and CDR2 YYEEEE. Filled out from reference TRBV5-6 and TRBJ2-2, the complete variable domain reads DAGVTQSPTHLIKTRGQQVTLRCSPKSGHDTVSWYQQALGQGPQFIFQYYEEEERQRGNFPDRFSGHQFPNYSSELNVNALLLGDSALYLCASSLANTPNTGELFFGEGSRLTVL.

The gene calls are TRBV10-3 and TRBJ1-3; D uncertain. The V and J ends lost 0 bases and 0 bases respectively, with 9 bases between them. This CDR3 has 16 residues. Germline-derived CDR1 and CDR2 are ENHRY and SYGVKD. CDR3 bases: TGTGCCATCAGTGAGTCGGAGGTCGTCTCTGGAAACACCATATATTTT. Protein: CAISESEVVSGNTIYF.

The chain is built from TRBV2 and TRBJ1-2, with 12 nucleotides matching TRBD1. V lost 6 bases to trimming and J lost 8 bases; unmatched junction nucleotides: 7. The germline V gene has CDR1 SNHLY and CDR2 FYNNEI. The CDR3 sequence is 14 residues long. CDR3 loop: CASSGDRGQGGYTF. The CDR3 bases are TGTGCCAGCAGCGGGGACAGGGGGCAAGGGGGCTACACCTTC. The full variable domain, with the rest looked up from reference TRBV2 and TRBJ1-2, is EPEVTQTPSHQVTQMGQEVILRCVPISNHLYFYWYRQILGQKVEFLVSFYNNEISEKSEIFDDQFSVERPDGSNFTLKIRSTKLEDSAMYFCASSGDRGQGGYTFGSGTRLTVV.

V gene TRBV12-3 or TRBV12-4 combines with J gene TRBJ1-1; D might be TRBD1 (5 bases). The CDR3 has 13 amino acids. The V and J ends lost 6 bases and 1 base respectively, with 9 bases between them. CDR3 sequence: CASSQGQNTEAFF. The CDR3 DNA sequence: TGTGCCAGCAGCCAAGGACAGAACACTGAAGCTTTCTTT.

CDR3 sequence (DNA): TGTGCCAGCAGCAACGTGGGCAAAAAACTGTTTTTT. It is translated as CASSNVGKKLFF. The J gene is TRBJ1-4, the V gene TRBV28, with unresolved D. The ends were cut back, 6 bases at V and 9 bases at J, with 11 bases in the middle. Germline V gene lookup returns CDR1 MDHEN and CDR2 SYDVKM. The CDR3 is made up of 12 amino acids.

The rearrangement joins TRBV11-2 to TRBJ1-4, with 11 bases identical to TRBD1. CDR3 length equals 14 residues. From germline, CDR1 is SGHAT and CDR2 FQNNGV. V lost 1 base to trimming and J lost 8 bases; unmatched junction nucleotides: 0. This chain's CDR3 is CASSLGTGGEKLFF. In nucleotides, the CDR3 is TGTGCCAGCAGCTTAGGGACAGGGGGCGAAAAACTGTTTTTT.

The CDR3 is CASSQELTGGQANTGELFF. The CDR3 coding sequence is TGTGCCAGCAGCCAAGAGTTAACAGGGGGTCAGGCGAACACCGGGGAGCTGTTTTTT. This chain connects TRBV4-2 to TRBJ2-2, with TRBD1 matching 8 bases. Germline loops: CDR1 LGHNA, CDR2 YNFKEQ. The CDR3 is 19 residues long. V shed 0 bases, J shed 0 bases, and the junction held 9 bases outside the gene matches.

This sequence joins TRBV6-2 or TRBV6-3 and TRBJ1-2; D is ambiguous. CDR1 and CDR2 (germline): MNHEY, SVGEGT. This CDR3 spans 18 amino acids. Trimming took off 2 bases at V and 2 bases at J, with 21 bases between the two ends. CDR3 bases: TGTGCCAGCAGTTACGCGCCAGGTCGCCAACAATGGAACTATGGCTACACCTTC. This encodes CASSYAPGRQQWNYGYTF.

The chain recombines TRBV7-2 with TRBJ2-7; D uncertain. Trimming took off 8 bases at V and 2 bases at J, with 13 bases between the two ends. The CDR3 length is 13 residues. Germline CDR1 and CDR2: SGHTA and FQGNSA. The CDR3 protein is CASGPVGPYEQYF. CDR3 in DNA: TGTGCCAGCGGGCCGGTGGGCCCCTACGAGCAGTACTTC.

This clone is a singleton in its sample. The chain couples TRBV12-3 or TRBV12-4 to TRBJ1-2; D is perhaps TRBD1 (5 bases). V lost 2 bases to trimming and J lost 8 bases, with 9 bases between them. This CDR3 comprises 12 residues. DNA for the CDR3: TGTGCCAGCAGTTTACGACAGAGCGGCTACACCTTC. Its translation: CASSLRQSGYTF.

This chain links TRBV7-6 with TRBJ2-1; a possible D gene is TRBD1 (5 bases). The CDR3 has 15 residues. The germline V gene encodes CDR1 SGHVS and CDR2 FNYEAQ. The ends were cut back, 0 bases at V and 8 bases at J, with 14 bases in the middle. CDR3 nucleotides: TGTGCCAGCAGCTTAGCGTTAGCCAGGGCTCATGAGCAGTTCTTC. This sequence encodes CASSLALARAHEQFF.

This clone was counted many times. The chain employs TRBV11-2 and TRBJ2-2, with D unresolved. Germline values: CDR1 SGHAT, CDR2 FQNNGV. V dropped 5 bases and J dropped 3 bases, with 10 bases sitting between them. CDR3 length equals 14 residues. Here the CDR3 DNA reads TGTGCCAGCAGCGCGAGTCAATACACCGGGGAGCTGTTTTTT. Protein: CASSASQYTGELFF. Variable domain in full (rest from reference TRBV11-2 and TRBJ2-2): EAGVAQSPRYKIIEKRQSVAFWCNPISGHATLYWYQQILGQGPKLLIQFQNNGVVDDSQLPKDRFSAERLKGVDSTLKIQPAKLEDSAVYLCASSASQYTGELFFGEGSRLTVL.

The gene calls are TRBV6-2 or TRBV6-3 and TRBJ1-2, with a possible D match to TRBD1 (6 bases). CDR3 size: 14 residues. The ends were cut back, 2 bases at V and 6 bases at J, with 13 bases in the middle. Per the germline V gene, CDR1 is MNHEY and CDR2 is SVGEGT. CDR3: CASSYPTGNDGYTF. DNA of the CDR3: TGTGCCAGCAGTTACCCGACAGGAAACGATGGCTACACCTTC.

This clone was recorded many times. The chain recombines TRBV4-1 with TRBJ2-5; TRBD2 matches at 9 bases. The junction had 7 bases not matched to a gene; V was cut back by 0 bases and J by 2 bases. The CDR3 loop spans 17 amino acids. Per the germline V gene, CDR1 is MGHRA and CDR2 is YSYEKL. The CDR3 DNA reads as TGCGCCAGCAGCCAAGACCCTAGCGGGGCCCAACAAGAGACCCAGTACTTC. The encoded protein is CASSQDPSGAQQETQYF.

V is TRBV5-4 and J is TRBJ1-2; a weak D match, TRBD1 (5 bases). This CDR3 comprises 15 residues. V lost 1 base to trimming and J lost 7 bases, with 17 bases between them. From germline, CDR1 is SGHNT and CDR2 YYREEE (reference sequence). The CDR3 DNA reads TGTGCCAGCAGCTTGTTGGGACTTGGCCCCGGTGGCTACACCTTC. Its protein is CASSLLGLGPGGYTF.

The gene calls are TRBV30 and TRBJ1-4, with D perhaps matching TRBD1 (6 bases). The CDR3 is made up of 13 amino acids. Germline-derived CDR1 and CDR2 are GTSNPN and SVGIG (reference sequence). The germline V and J ends were trimmed by 8 bases and 8 bases, with 18 bases remaining between them. CDR3 nucleotide sequence: TGTGCCGGAGGCAGGGGCGTAGGGGAAAAACTGTTTTTT. Its translation: CAGGRGVGEKLFF.